This is a list of T cell receptor beta chains from one sample in a study of shared clonotypes between healthy human individuals. Produced via immunoSEQ multiplex PCR; TCRdb's table is partial and in-frame only. The sample has some 630,000 clones, approximately 96% seen once. The sample was naive CD8+ T cells sorted from blood. The source of these receptors is a woman aged 30 to 39 in good health. Both conserved end residues are part of each CDR3. The order of the fields is V gene, CDR3 length, clone size, J gene, D gene, CDR3 DNA, CDR3 protein. D genes are given only for firm matches. Part of the rows lack a size; the others show once, few, many or a class for expanded clones.

>TRBV27|14|-|TRBJ1-2|TRBD1
TGTGCCAGCAGTCCCCCGGGACAGAACTATGGCTACACCTTC
CASSPPGQNYGYTF
>TRBV5-4|13|few|TRBJ1-1|TRBD1
TGTGCCAGCAGCGGGACAGGGGGCACTGAAGCTTTCTTT
CASSGTGGTEAFF
>TRBV28|16|-|TRBJ2-7|-
TGTGCCAGCAGTGGCCTTATACAGGTCCGGACCTACGAGCAGTACTTC
CASSGLIQVRTYEQYF
>TRBV30|13|-|TRBJ2-7|-
TGTGCCTGGAGTGGGGGGAACTCCTACGAGCAGTACTTC
CAWSGGNSYEQYF
>TRBV28|14|-|TRBJ1-2|TRBD1
TGTGCCAGCAGTGAAACAGGGGGCGGGTATGGCTACACCTTC
CASSETGGGYGYTF
>TRBV27|15|-|TRBJ2-1|-
TGTGCCAGCAGGGGGGGGACACTTCTCTACAATGAGCAGTTCTTC
CASRGGTLLYNEQFF
>TRBV6-5|14|-|TRBJ1-5|-
TGTGCCAGCAGGGGTGTCGGGAGCAATCAGCCCCAGCATTTT
CASRGVGSNQPQHF
>TRBV18|11|-|TRBJ2-7|-
TGTGCCAGCTCGCCAGGATACGAGCAGTACTTC
CASSPGYEQYF
>TRBV5-6|16|-|TRBJ1-2|-
TGTGCCAGCAGCCTCGTAGGAGGGACGGACCCCTATGGCTACACCTTC
CASSLVGGTDPYGYTF
>TRBV9|11|once|TRBJ2-1|-
TGTGCCAGCAGCGACCACAATGAGCAGTTCTTC
CASSDHNEQFF
>TRBV4-1|14|once|TRBJ1-1|-
TGCGCCAGCAGCCAAGACGCCGAGGAGATTGAAGCTTTCTTT
CASSQDAEEIEAFF
>TRBV13|16|-|TRBJ2-5|-
TGTGCCAGCAGCTTAGGGGTTAGGAAGTCCCAGGAGACCCAGTACTTC
CASSLGVRKSQETQYF
>TRBV28|16|-|TRBJ2-2|-
TGTGCCAGCAGTTCTGCGTCGGTGGGGTACACCGGGGAGCTGTTTTTT
CASSSASVGYTGELFF
>TRBV27|14|-|TRBJ2-7|-
TGTGCCAGCAGCACCGGGACTTCCGCCTACGAGCAGTACTTC
CASSTGTSAYEQYF
>TRBV9|14|-|TRBJ2-1|-
TGTGCCAGCAGCGTAGGTGTGTCCCAAAATGAGCAGTTCTTC
CASSVGVSQNEQFF
>TRBV6-6|15|-|TRBJ2-7|TRBD2
TGTGCCAGCAGGTCAATAGCGGGAGCTACCTACGAGCAGTACTTC
CASRSIAGATYEQYF
>TRBV30|14|-|TRBJ2-1|-
TGTGCCTGTCAGGGGGGGACATTCTACAATGAGCAGTTCTTC
CACQGGTFYNEQFF
>TRBV28|11|-|TRBJ1-1|-
TGTGCCAGCAGTTCGGCAGGGGAAGCTTTCTTT
CASSSAGEAFF
>TRBV9|14|-|TRBJ2-7|-
TGTGCCAGCAGCGTAGATCAGGGACCCTACGAGCAGTACTTC
CASSVDQGPYEQYF
>TRBV28|14|once|TRBJ2-7|-
TGTGCCAGCAGTTTTACCGGGGGGCTCTACGAGCAGTACTTC
CASSFTGGLYEQYF
>TRBV14|13|-|TRBJ2-7|-
TGTGCCAGCAGCCAAGATCCAGGGTACGAGCAGTACTTC
CASSQDPGYEQYF
>TRBV27|14|-|TRBJ2-7|-
TGTGCCAGCAGCCACTCGGGGGTTTCGTACGAGCAGTACTTC
CASSHSGVSYEQYF
>TRBV5-5|16|-|TRBJ2-7|TRBD1
TGTGCCAGCAGCTTGGGGTCCGGGACAGGGTCCTACGAGCAGTACTTC
CASSLGSGTGSYEQYF
>TRBV19|14|-|TRBJ1-5|-
TGTGCCAGTAGTATGGGAGGGTCTGGTCAGCCCCAGCATTTT
CASSMGGSGQPQHF
>TRBV6-1|13|-|TRBJ2-7|-
TGTGCCAGCAGTGAAAGTGGAAGCAGCGAGCAGTACTTC
CASSESGSSEQYF
>TRBV20-1|11|-|TRBJ2-3|-
TGCAGTGCTAGAGAGTATCAGGCGCAGTATTTT
CSAREYQAQYF
>TRBV27|14|-|TRBJ1-5|TRBD1
TGTGCCAGCAGACGAGGACAGGGAGGACAGCCCCAGCATTTT
CASRRGQGGQPQHF
>TRBV28|14|-|TRBJ1-2|-
TGTGCCAGCAGTTGGGACCTCGCCGGCTATGGCTACACCTTC
CASSWDLAGYGYTF
>TRBV10-2|13|once|TRBJ1-1|-
TGCGCCAGCAAACCCGACCGGGGGAGTGAAGCTTTCTTT
CASKPDRGSEAFF
>TRBV19|15|-|TRBJ2-7|TRBD1
TGTGCCAGTAGTATCTGGGACAGGGGGACCTACGAGCAGTACTTC
CASSIWDRGTYEQYF
>TRBV2|15|-|TRBJ2-1|TRBD1
TGTGCCAGCAGGGGGGTACAGGGGGTACGCGATGAGCAGTTCTTC
CASRGVQGVRDEQFF
>TRBV13|13|-|TRBJ2-7|-
TGTGCCAGCAGCCCCCGTCCAGGGCGCGAGCAGTACTTC
CASSPRPGREQYF
>TRBV27|14|-|TRBJ2-7|TRBD2
TGTGCCAGCAGTACTAGCGGGAGCCGCTACGAGCAGTACTTC
CASSTSGSRYEQYF
>TRBV28|12|-|TRBJ2-7|-
TGTGCCAGCAGTTTTAGGTTCTACGAGCAGTACTTC
CASSFRFYEQYF